The clone carrying this TCR beta chain has only one observation. Its antigen remains unidentified. The data belong to a study of beta chain features in type 1 diabetes. CD45RO/CCR7/CD25/CD127/CD95/CD27 staining was used to isolate CD4+ naive, central memory, regulatory and stem cell-like memory cells by sorting. Regarding the study as a whole: People with Type 1 diabetes carried modestly yet significantly shorter TCRB CDR3s in all four CD4+ subsets. In type 1 diabetes patients, VDJ junctions had fewer insertions; deletions at these junctions were more frequent.

This CDR3 spans 13 amino acids. J gave up 14 bases and V 0 bases, and 6 bases lay outside the gene matches. Germline CDR1 and CDR2: WNHNN and SYGVQD (reference sequence). Isolated RNA was reverse transcribed in full, so expressed TCRB transcripts were sequenced. Assay: immunoSEQ multiplex PCR; the TCRdb copy retains only in-frame clones and omits some. Seen here are more than 25,000 clones, approximately 51% observed once, and the top ten hold 1.5%. The sequence came from a woman under 30 with type 1 diabetes. This chain joins TRBV10-1 and TRBJ2-3; 9 bases line up with TRBD2. The sequencing sample was made of Tregs from blood. The CDR3 nucleotides are TGCGCCAGCAGTGAGTCCTTAGCGGGAGTCATGTATTTT. It translates to CASSESLAGVMYF.